The entry below gives a single T cell receptor beta chain sequence along with its context. Its antigen is as yet unknown. This specimen comes from a study of cytomegalovirus exposure and HLA in healthy donors. As for the study in general: As released early, the data held approximately 80 million unique TCRs from HLA-typed donors. Regarding the study as a whole: Most likely, a cluster of highly shared sequence variants arose as a sequencing artifact. In an earlier analysis, about 87% or about 30%: the productive usage of most TCR beta V segments.

With 1 base clipped from V and 4 bases from J, the junction kept 5 bases outside the gene matches. The germline gives CDR1 MNHEY, CDR2 SMNVEV (reference sequence). The CDR3 runs 16 residues. PCR involved 60 Vbeta and 13 Jbeta primers. Sequencing was performed with immunoSEQ multiplex PCR; in TCRdb, only in-frame clones are kept and a portion is missing. The data contain approximately 300,000 clones, about 80% of them singletons. The sequencing input was PBMCs. The sequence derives from a girl aged 2 to 10 in good health and CMV-seronegative. This chain connects TRBV27 to TRBJ2-5, with TRBD2 matching 11 bases. CDR3 nucleotides: TGTGCCAGCAGTTTATTTGCTAGCGGGAGGAGAGAGACCCAGTACTTC. Translated: CASSLFASGRRETQYF.